This TCR beta chain stems from a study of T-cell reconstitution after alpha-beta-depleted transplantation in children. Notes on the study in general: Reported findings indicate that, about two months after transplant, alpha-beta T cells came from several hundred expanded clones, which were derived from non-depleted graft cells. When one year had passed after transplant, most T-cell counts and diversity came from newly produced T cells.

Preparation of the TCRbeta library involved a method that used unique molecular identifiers. TCRdb re-called the PCR reads through MiXCR, storing one row per CDR3 protein. The table lists more than 300,000 distinct CDR3 sequences, 15% to 20% of them singletons. Points on this clonotype: What it recognizes is unknown.

The V end was cut by 3 bases, the J end by 4 bases, with 10 bases between. The CDR3 has 14 amino acids. Source: PBMCs, mostly from graft donor cells, taken 360 days after TCRalphabeta/CD19-depleted stem cell transplant. The receptor comes from a male patient aged 2-10 years who had a stem cell transplant for acute lymphoblastic leukemia, so the T cells may come from the graft donor. The J gene is TRBJ1-5, the V gene TRBV12-3 or TRBV12-4, with D unresolved. The CDR3 reads CASSLLGLNQPQHF. In nucleotides, the CDR3 is TGTGCCAGCAGTTTGCTAGGATTGAATCAGCCCCAGCATTTT.